The clone carrying this T cell receptor (beta chain) was recorded a few times. The sample is drawn from a study of blood T cell repertoires in COVID-19. About the study: COVID-19 samples from acute and convalescent phases originated in the United States, Italy and Spain.

As processed by the authors: The assay estimated nucleated cells by amplifying reference gene primers. Here immunoSEQ multiplex PCR was the method, and the copy in TCRdb shows in-frame clones only, minus some. V and J calls and clone size are copied from that table; D and trimming were computed from the DNA. The data show some 130,000 clones, around nine tenths seen once. Followed over time, Seattle patients had been enrolled while infection was active. CDR1 is SEHNR and CDR2 is FQNEAQ in the germline V gene (reference sequence). The V and J ends lost 5 bases and 2 bases, in that order; junction bases with no gene match: 6. The CDR3 sequence is 15 residues long.

The rearrangement joins TRBV7-9 to TRBJ1-5; the match to TRBD1 covers 7 bases. This sequence originates from an older woman with COVID-19, enrolled during active disease. Input material: peripheral blood. The DNA for the CDR3 is TGTGCCAGCAGCAGAGACAGGGTGGGCAATCAGCCCCAGCATTTT. Translating gives CASSRDRVGNQPQHF. The whole variable domain, remainder taken from reference TRBV7-9 and TRBJ1-5, is DTGVSQNPRHKITKRGQNVTFRCDPISEHNRLYWYRQTLGQGPEFLTYFQNEAQLEKSRLLSDRFSAERPKGSFSTLEIQRTEQGDSAMYLCASSRDRVGNQPQHFGDGTRLSIL.